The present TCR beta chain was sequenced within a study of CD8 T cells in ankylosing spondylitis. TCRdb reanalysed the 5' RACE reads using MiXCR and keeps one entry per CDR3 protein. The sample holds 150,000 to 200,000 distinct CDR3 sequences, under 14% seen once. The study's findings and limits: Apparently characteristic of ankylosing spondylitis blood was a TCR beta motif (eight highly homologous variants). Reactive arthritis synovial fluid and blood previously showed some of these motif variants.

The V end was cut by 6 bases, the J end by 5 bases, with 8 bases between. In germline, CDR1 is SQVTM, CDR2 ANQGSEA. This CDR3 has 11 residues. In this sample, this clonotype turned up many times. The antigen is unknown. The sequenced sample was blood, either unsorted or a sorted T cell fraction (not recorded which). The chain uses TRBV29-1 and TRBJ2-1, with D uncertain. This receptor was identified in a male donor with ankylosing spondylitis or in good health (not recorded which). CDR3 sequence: CSVAYDNEQFF. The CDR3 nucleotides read TGCAGCGTCGCGTACGACAATGAGCAGTTCTTC.